A single sample gave rise to the 11 T cell receptor beta chains below, sequenced in a study of T cells after posttransplantation cyclophosphamide. Profiling relied on immunoSEQ multiplex PCR, and the TCRdb table lists in-frame clones only, not all of them. The record shows 35,000 to 40,000 clones for this sample, with no singletons present. Specimen: PBMCs. The receptors stem from a man between 25 and 39 years old in good health and a related stem cell transplant donor.

Only a few counts were recorded for this clone. The V and J genes are TRBV7-2 and TRBJ2-7; TRBD1 agrees at 10 bases. The CDR3 is 16 amino acids. The ends lost 2 bases at V and 1 base at J; junction bases unmatched: 5. Germline V lookup: CDR1 SGHTA, CDR2 FQGNSA. Here the CDR3 reads CASSLTGQGLSYEQYF. DNA of the CDR3: TGTGCCAGCAGCTTAACGGGACAGGGGTTATCCTACGAGCAGTACTTC.

This clone was recorded many times. The CDR3 DNA follows: TGTGCCAGCAGCGAAGGGGGGGCAGTCACAGATACGCAGTATTTT. The encoded protein is CASSEGGAVTDTQYF. The J gene is TRBJ2-3, the V gene TRBV13; tentative D call: TRBD2 (7 bases). The CDR3 runs 15 residues. V dropped 5 bases and J dropped 2 bases, with 14 bases sitting between them. Germline V lookup: CDR1 PRHDT, CDR2 FYEKMQ (reference sequence).

Ten or more counts support this clone. This rearrangement joins TRBV28 to TRBJ1-1; D may be TRBD1 (5 bases). The CDR3 consists of 14 residues. The V and J ends lost 8 bases and 4 bases respectively, with 17 bases between them. Looked up from germline, CDR1 is MDHEN and CDR2 is SYDVKM. In nucleotides, the CDR3 is TGTGCCAGCTCTGAAGGGCAGGGCTTCACTGAAGCTTTCTTT. Residues: CASSEGQGFTEAFF.

This clone appeared many times. The V call is TRBV28, the J call TRBJ2-7; TRBD1 is a possible D gene (5 bases). V gave up 2 bases and J gave up 4 bases, with 12 bases separating them. CDR1 and CDR2 from the germline V gene are MDHEN and SYDVKM. The CDR3 has 14 amino acids. The CDR3 DNA follows: TGTGCCAGCAGTTTAGCGGTGGGGCGATACGAGCAGTACTTC. It yields the protein CASSLAVGRYEQYF.

This clone was seen repeatedly, ten times or more. The V call is TRBV24-1, the J call TRBJ2-1; D is possibly TRBD1 (6 bases). CDR3 size: 18 residues. The V gene lost 4 bases and the J gene lost 0 bases, with 18 bases spanning the gap. Per the germline V gene, CDR1 is KGHDR and CDR2 is SFDVKD. The CDR3 DNA sequence: TGTGCCACCAGTGACCCCCGACCACAGGGAACCTCCTACAATGAGCAGTTCTTC. Amino acid sequence: CATSDPRPQGTSYNEQFF.

This clone was seen ten or more times. The chain joins TRBV5-6 to TRBJ2-7; 8 bases are a match to TRBD1. The junction had 12 bases not matched to a gene; V was cut back by 4 bases and J by 0 bases. Germline CDR1 reads SGHDT; CDR2 reads YYEEEE. The CDR3 sequence is 17 residues long. Here the CDR3 DNA reads TGTGCCAGCAGCCCCCTTCGAGGGACAGGTGACTCCTACGAGCAGTACTTC. Translation gives CASSPLRGTGDSYEQYF. Using reference TRBV5-6 and TRBJ2-7 for the parts outside the CDR3, the full variable domain is DAGVTQSPTHLIKTRGQQVTLRCSPKSGHDTVSWYQQALGQGPQFIFQYYEEEERQRGNFPDRFSGHQFPNYSSELNVNALLLGDSALYLCASSPLRGTGDSYEQYFGPGTRLTVT.

This clone was recorded at least ten times. This chain joins TRBV24-1 and TRBJ2-1; 8 nucleotides line up with TRBD2. Trimming cost V 9 bases and J 1 base; bases outside gene matches: 16. The CDR3 runs to 18 residues. Germline values: CDR1 KGHDR, CDR2 SFDVKD. The CDR3 nucleotides are TGTGCCACCGAAGTCGGCCTAGCGGGCTCCGGATCCTACAATGAGCAGTTCTTC. Translation gives CATEVGLAGSGSYNEQFF.

The sample holds a few counts of this clone. The J gene is TRBJ2-5, the V gene TRBV7-2; a weak D match, TRBD2 (6 bases). The CDR3 length is 15 residues. V was shortened by 1 base and J by 4 bases, with 13 bases between the two germline ends. Looked up from germline, CDR1 is SGHTA and CDR2 is FQGNSA. The CDR3 sequence is CASSLGGVGGETQYF. The CDR3 nucleotides are TGTGCCAGCAGCTTAGGGGGGGTGGGTGGAGAGACCCAGTACTTC.

The chain is built from TRBV7-9 and TRBJ2-1; 7 nucleotides match TRBD2. CDR3 length: 15 amino acids. V shed 0 bases and J 6 bases; nucleotides not matched to a gene: 5. From germline, CDR1 is SEHNR and CDR2 FQNEAQ (reference sequence). The CDR3 here is CASSLAGGGGNEQFF. The CDR3, as DNA: TGTGCCAGCAGCTTAGCGGGGGGGGGTGGCAATGAGCAGTTCTTC.

This clone was observed at least ten times. CDR3 loop: CASSLARVTNTGELFF. As DNA, the CDR3 is TGTGCCAGCAGCTTAGCTCGGGTTACGAACACCGGGGAGCTGTTTTTT. The rearrangement joins TRBV7-2 to TRBJ2-2, with D unclear. Germline V gives CDR1 SGHTA, CDR2 FQGNSA. This CDR3 has 16 amino acids. Trimming took 0 bases from V and 0 from J, leaving 8 bases between them.

This clone was counted many times. This chain connects TRBV19 to TRBJ1-1; D may be TRBD1 (6 bases). The CDR3 runs 13 residues. Germline-derived CDR1 and CDR2 are LNHDA and SQIVND (reference sequence). Trimming shortened V by 5 bases and J by 4 bases, and 11 bases separated the two germline ends. CDR3 coding DNA: TGTGCCAGTAGTCCACAGGGCGCCACTGAAGCTTTCTTT. This translates into CASSPQGATEAFF.